The sequence of this T cell receptor beta chain was determined in a study of T cell changes during pregnancy in multiple sclerosis. Measured with immunoSEQ multiplex PCR; TCRdb has only the in-frame clones, and not every one. This table has over 35,000 clones, roughly 92% appearing once. The CDR3 totals 14 residues. The V and J ends lost 4 bases and 4 bases respectively, with 11 bases between them. The V gene's germline CDR1 is LNHDA and CDR2 SQIVND (reference sequence). Sample: peripheral blood. This sequence was found in a female donor with multiple sclerosis, enrolled in a pregnancy study. The chain joins TRBV19 to TRBJ1-5; perhaps TRBD1 as D (6 bases). CDR3 bases: TGTGCCAGTAGTAATACAGGGTTTAATCAGCCCCAGCATTTT. Its translation is CASSNTGFNQPQHF.